The 10 T cell receptor beta chains in this list originate from one sample, sequenced in a study of cytomegalovirus exposure and HLA in healthy donors. Use of 60 Vbeta and 13 Jbeta primers characterized the PCR. Clones were read by immunoSEQ multiplex PCR, and TCRdb kept only the in-frame ones, dropping some. The sample's table shows around 37,000 clones. Sequenced input: PBMCs. The source of these receptors is a human donor in good health.

Concerning this clone: Germline is not matched at one junction end, which may reflect a read error. This rearrangement joins TRBV18 to TRBJ1-1, with D possibly being TRBD1 (6 bases). Germline CDR1 KGHSH, CDR2 LQKENI. CDR3 length: 14 amino acids. CDR3 coding DNA: TGTGCCAGCCCACCAGGGGAGGGGAACACTGAAGCTTTCTTT. It translates to CASPPGEGNTEAFF.

The rearrangement joins TRBV15 to TRBJ1-6; D is possibly TRBD1 (6 bases). Trimming removed 3 bases from V and 7 bases from J, with 13 bases in between. CDR1 LNHNV and CDR2 YYDKDF come from the germline V gene (reference sequence). CDR3 length: 15 residues. The CDR3 DNA sequence: TGTGCCACCAGCAGGATACAGGGTGGGAATTCACCCCTCCACTTT. Residues: CATSRIQGGNSPLHF.

The chain is built from TRBV5-1 and TRBJ2-1, with a possible D match to TRBD1 (5 bases). The CDR3 consists of 12 residues. V shed 1 base and J shed 8 bases, with 7 bases lying between them. Germline loops: CDR1 SGHRS, CDR2 YFSETQ. The CDR3 is CASSLPRDEQFF. The CDR3 DNA reads as TGCGCCAGCAGCTTGCCCAGGGATGAGCAGTTCTTC. The whole variable domain, filled in from reference TRBV5-1 and TRBJ2-1, reads KAGVTQTPRYLIKTRGQQVTLSCSPISGHRSVSWYQQTPGQGLQFLFEYFSETQRNKGNFPGRFSGRQFSNSRSEMNVSTLELGDSALYLCASSLPRDEQFFGPGTRLTVL.

This chain uses TRBV5-4 with TRBJ1-1; the D is unclear. Germline lookup yields CDR1 SGHNT and CDR2 YYREEE (reference sequence). Trimming removed 0 bases at V and 1 base at J, with 4 bases between. The CDR3 covers 13 residues. This chain's CDR3 is CASSLGANTEAFF. The CDR3 DNA reads TGTGCCAGCAGCTTGGGGGCGAACACTGAAGCTTTCTTT.

This sequence joins TRBV11-2 and TRBJ1-2; unclear D gene. The CDR3 contains 14 residues. Trimming shortened V by 4 bases and J by 6 bases, and 15 bases separated the two germline ends. CDR1 SGHAT and CDR2 FQNNGV come from the germline V gene. DNA of the CDR3: TGTGCCAGCAGCTCCCTGCGCCACCGGGATGGCTACACCTTC. Protein: CASSSLRHRDGYTF. Full variable domain (remainder filled in from reference TRBV11-2 and TRBJ1-2): EAGVAQSPRYKIIEKRQSVAFWCNPISGHATLYWYQQILGQGPKLLIQFQNNGVVDDSQLPKDRFSAERLKGVDSTLKIQPAKLEDSAVYLCASSSLRHRDGYTFGSGTRLTVV.

The V gene is TRBV28, the J gene TRBJ1-2; 10 bases match TRBD1. CDR1 MDHEN and CDR2 SYDVKM come from the germline V gene. Trimming took 5 bases from V and 7 from J; bases not matched to a gene: 7. The CDR3 extends over 14 amino acids. The CDR3 protein is CASSLDRGLFGYTF. As DNA, the CDR3 is TGTGCCAGCAGTCTAGACAGGGGGCTTTTTGGCTACACCTTC.

V gene TRBV19 combines with J gene TRBJ2-5; 8 bases are a match to TRBD1. CDR1 LNHDA and CDR2 SQIVND come from the germline V gene (reference sequence). The trim removed 5 bases at V and 1 base at J, leaving 6 bases unmatched. CDR3 length: 15 residues. This CDR3 is CASSPRQGRQETQYF. CDR3 in DNA: TGTGCCAGTAGTCCCCGACAGGGGCGCCAAGAGACCCAGTACTTC.

The chain recombines TRBV11-2 with TRBJ1-2; 8 nucleotides line up with TRBD1. V gave up 5 bases and J gave up 4 bases; unmatched junction bases: 3. Germline CDR1 is SGHAT and CDR2 is FQNNGV. The length of the CDR3 is 13 residues. For the CDR3, the DNA is TGTGCCAGCAGCCCAGGGGGCGTCTATGGCTACACCTTC. It codes for CASSPGGVYGYTF.

The gene calls are TRBV27 and TRBJ2-1, with 11 bases aligning to TRBD1. This CDR3 has 14 residues. V lost 7 bases and J lost 4; bases outside the gene matches: 3. Germline V gene data show CDR1 as MNHEY and CDR2 as SMNVEV (reference sequence). The CDR3 nucleotides read TGTGCCAGCAAAGGACAGGGGGCTTACAATGAGCAGTTCTTC. Residues: CASKGQGAYNEQFF.

V usage is TRBV4-1 and J usage is TRBJ2-1, with 8 bases that match TRBD2. Germline CDR1 reads MGHRA; CDR2 reads YSYEKL. The CDR3 spans 16 residues. J was trimmed by 2 bases and V by 1 base; bases with no gene match: 4. CDR3 nucleotides: TGCGCCAGCAGCCAAGTAGGCGGGGGGCCCTACAATGAGCAGTTCTTC. The encoded protein is CASSQVGGGPYNEQFF.